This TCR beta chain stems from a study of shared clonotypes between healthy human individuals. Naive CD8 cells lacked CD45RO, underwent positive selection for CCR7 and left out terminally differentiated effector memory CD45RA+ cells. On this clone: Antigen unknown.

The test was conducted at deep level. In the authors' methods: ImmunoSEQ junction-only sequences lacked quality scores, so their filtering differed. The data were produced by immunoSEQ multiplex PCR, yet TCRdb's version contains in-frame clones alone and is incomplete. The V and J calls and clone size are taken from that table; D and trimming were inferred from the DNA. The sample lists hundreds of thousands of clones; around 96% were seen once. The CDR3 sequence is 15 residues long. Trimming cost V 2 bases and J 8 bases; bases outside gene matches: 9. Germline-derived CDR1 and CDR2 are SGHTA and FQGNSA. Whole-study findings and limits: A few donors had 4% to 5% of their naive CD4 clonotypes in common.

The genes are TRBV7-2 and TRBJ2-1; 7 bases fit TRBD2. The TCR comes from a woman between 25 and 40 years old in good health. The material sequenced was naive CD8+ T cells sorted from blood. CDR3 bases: TGTGCCAGCAGCTTAAAGAACGGGAGGAGGTATGAGCAGTTCTTC. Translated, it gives CASSLKNGRRYEQFF.